The clone carrying this T cell receptor beta chain was detected a few times. The target antigen is unknown. This specimen comes from a study of response to subunit inactivated influenza vaccine. Study-wide points: Seasonal influenza vaccination, on each occasion, was suggested by the authors to recruit few new T cells.

One entry per CDR3 protein results from TCRdb running MiXCR on the RT-PCR reads. This table has around 750,000 distinct CDR3 sequences, roughly 20% appearing once. Trimming took 2 bases from V and 10 from J, leaving 14 bases between them. The CDR3 is made up of 14 amino acids. The germline V gene encodes CDR1 MNHEY and CDR2 SMNVEV (reference sequence). The TCR originated in a man between 45 and 60 years old who received an inactivated influenza vaccine. This chain connects TRBV27 to TRBJ2-2; the D gene is possibly TRBD2 (5 bases). The sample in question was PBMCs from blood, obtained 5 to 6 days after vaccination. CDR3 coding DNA: TGTGCCAGCAGTTTAACGGGATCGAATGCGGAGCTGTTTTTT. The encoded protein is CASSLTGSNAELFF.